The 28 T cell receptor beta chains presented below share a single source sample, sequenced in a study of cytomegalovirus exposure and HLA in healthy donors. The PCR had 60 Vbeta and 13 Jbeta primers. TCRdb keeps only in-frame clones here, not all; method: immunoSEQ multiplex PCR. The sample has about 140,000 clones, about two thirds seen once. The material sequenced was PBMCs. The receptors come from a man aged 30 to 39 in good health and CMV-seropositive.

This clone was observed a single time. Germline is not matched at one junction end, which may reflect a read error. The chain joins TRBV7-3 to TRBJ2-7; D might be TRBD1 (5 bases). The CDR3 is 15 residues long. Germline CDR1 SGHTA, CDR2 FQGTGA. The CDR3 sequence: CAGSLDATGSYEQYF. CDR3 nucleotides: TGTGCCGGCAGCTTAGATGCAACAGGCTCCTACGAGCAGTACTTC. Looking up the rest from reference TRBV7-3 and TRBJ2-7 gives the full variable domain: GAGVSQTPSNKVTEKGKYVELRCDPISGHTALYWYRQSLGQGPEFLIYFQGTGAADDSGLPNDRFFAVRPEGSVSTLKIQRTERGDSAVYLCAGSLDATGSYEQYFGPGTRLTVT.

This clone was seen only a few times. The chain carries TRBV5-1 and TRBJ2-1, with D hard to call. The CDR3 loop spans 15 amino acids. Trimming stripped 0 bases from V and 2 bases from J, with 9 bases between. CDR1 SGHRS and CDR2 YFSETQ come from the germline V gene. CDR3 loop: CASSLVTEAYNEQFF. The DNA of the CDR3 is TGCGCCAGCAGCTTGGTAACTGAAGCCTACAATGAGCAGTTCTTC.

DNA of the CDR3: TGTGCCAGCAGACCTACTAGCGGACAAGAGACCCAGTACTTC. This gives the protein CASRPTSGQETQYF. V and J are TRBV2 and TRBJ2-5; 8 bases align to TRBD2. This CDR3 has 14 residues. Germline loops: CDR1 SNHLY, CDR2 FYNNEI. V lost 6 bases and J lost 2; bases outside the gene matches: 5.

This CDR3 is CAISESRGREFAGELFF. CDR3 sequence (DNA): TGTGCCATCAGTGAGTCTCGTGGCAGGGAATTCGCCGGGGAGCTGTTTTTT. The chain joins TRBV10-3 to TRBJ2-2; tentatively, D is TRBD1 (5 bases). Germline loops: CDR1 ENHRY, CDR2 SYGVKD. The V end was cut by 0 bases, the J end by 6 bases, with 17 bases between. The CDR3 spans 17 residues.

This clone has a single count. The V gene is TRBV30, the J gene TRBJ2-2; a possible D gene is TRBD1 (6 bases). The CDR3 spans 13 residues. Germline V CDR1 and CDR2: GTSNPN, SVGIG (reference sequence). V lost 2 bases and J 5 bases, leaving 9 bases between the germline ends. The CDR3 spells CAWSPGVTGELFF. The CDR3 region has the DNA TGTGCCTGGAGTCCAGGGGTGACCGGGGAGCTGTTTTTT.

The chain uses TRBV6-1 and TRBJ1-4; tentative D call: TRBD1 (6 bases). Deletions cut 10 bases from V and 8 bases from J, with 14 bases between. Germline loops: CDR1 MNHNS, CDR2 SASEGT. The CDR3 runs to 12 residues. The CDR3 protein is CATYRVREKLFF. The CDR3 coding sequence is TGTGCCACGTACAGGGTTAGGGAAAAACTGTTTTTT.

The chain combines TRBV7-9 with TRBJ1-1; tentative D call: TRBD1 (5 bases). Germline V gene lookup returns CDR1 SEHNR and CDR2 FQNEAQ (reference sequence). V was pared by 2 bases and J by 7 bases, with 14 bases between. This CDR3 region has 14 residues. The CDR3 protein is CASSLSPGWVEAFF. CDR3 DNA: TGTGCCAGCAGCTTATCTCCAGGGTGGGTTGAAGCTTTCTTT. Drawing the rest from reference TRBV7-9 and TRBJ1-1, the complete variable domain is DTGVSQNPRHKITKRGQNVTFRCDPISEHNRLYWYRQTLGQGPEFLTYFQNEAQLEKSRLLSDRFSAERPKGSFSTLEIQRTEQGDSAMYLCASSLSPGWVEAFFGQGTRLTVV.

This clone was detected a few times. The chain joins TRBV9 to TRBJ2-5; D is possibly TRBD1 (6 bases). Near its end, the DNA agrees better with TRBJ2-7, so the J call may be wrong. CDR1 SGDLS and CDR2 YYNGEE come from the germline V gene. The CDR3 has 13 amino acids. The CDR3, as DNA: TGTGCCAGCAGCCAAGGGGGCTCCTACGAGCAGTACTTC. This translates into CASSQGGSYEQYF.

The V and J genes are TRBV6-5 and TRBJ1-1; D is unclear. Between the trimmed V and J ends, which lost 0 bases and 7 bases, there was a span of 12 bases. The CDR3 has 14 amino acids. In germline, CDR1 is MNHEY, CDR2 SVGAGI. The CDR3 region is CASSYSIGRFEAFF. CDR3 bases: TGTGCCAGCAGTTACTCGATCGGCAGGTTTGAAGCTTTCTTT.

V and J are TRBV6-4 and TRBJ1-1; D gene unclear. V lost 0 bases and J lost 1, with 15 bases in between. The V gene's germline CDR1 is MRHNA and CDR2 SNTAGT. The CDR3 is made up of 17 amino acids. The CDR3 loop is CASSDSFSGGRNTEAFF. CDR3 in DNA: TGTGCCAGCAGTGACTCGTTTTCGGGAGGGAGGAACACTGAAGCTTTCTTT.

This clone occurred a few times. The gene calls are TRBV6-4 and TRBJ2-3; 13 nucleotides agree with TRBD2. After removal of 3 bases from V and 4 bases from J, the junction contained 1 base not matched to a gene. Looked up from germline, CDR1 is MRHNA and CDR2 is SNTAGT. The CDR3 totals 15 residues. The CDR3 DNA follows: TGTGCCAGCAGTGAACTAGCGGGAGGGCCAGATACGCAGTATTTT. Protein product: CASSELAGGPDTQYF.

Details on this clone: The junction does not match germline at one end; this may be a read error. The CDR3 sequence: CSSSLIVGEAYEQYF. The CDR3 DNA follows: TGTTCCAGCAGCTTAATCGTGGGAGAAGCCTACGAGCAGTACTTC. The rearrangement links TRBV7-9 to TRBJ2-7; weak D call: TRBD2 (5 bases). The CDR3 runs to 15 residues. CDR1 SEHNR and CDR2 FQNEAQ come from the germline V gene (reference sequence).

This clone was seen a handful of times. V usage is TRBV21-1 and J usage is TRBJ2-6; the table's D gene call, TRBD1, was not cross checked with the DNA. TRBV21-1 is reported as a pseudogene. This CDR3 has 18 residues. The CDR3: CASSKDSTGGSGANVLTF. The CDR3 bases are TGTGCCAGCAGCAAAGATAGCACAGGGGGCTCTGGGGCCAACGTCCTGACTTTC.

The chain uses TRBV30 and TRBJ2-2, with TRBD1 matching over 7 bases. Germline lookup yields CDR1 GTSNPN and CDR2 SVGIG (reference sequence). V was pared by 3 bases and J by 3 bases, with 4 bases of the junction left unmatched. The CDR3 is made up of 14 amino acids. The CDR3 sequence is CAWRTGPDTGELFF. CDR3 nucleotides: TGTGCCTGGAGGACAGGGCCGGACACCGGGGAGCTGTTTTTT.

This chain uses TRBV18 with TRBJ1-1; D call uncertain. This CDR3 has 13 residues. V lost 4 bases and J lost 8, with 14 bases in between. The germline CDR1 and CDR2 sequences are KGHSH and LQKENI. The CDR3 loop reads CASSRATDSEAFF. CDR3 nucleotides: TGTGCCAGCTCACGTGCAACGGACTCCGAAGCTTTCTTT. Drawing the rest from reference TRBV18 and TRBJ1-1, the complete variable domain is NAGVMQNPRHLVRRRGQEARLRCSPMKGHSHVYWYRQLPEEGLKFMVYLQKENIIDESGMPKERFSAEFPKEGPSILRIQQVVRGDSAAYFCASSRATDSEAFFGQGTRLTVV.

This clone was counted once. The chain's CDR3 is CASSLAPDNSPLHF. Written as DNA, the CDR3 is TGTGCCAGCAGTTTGGCACCAGATAATTCACCCCTCCACTTT. The V call is TRBV28, the J call TRBJ1-6; D is uncertain. The CDR3 is made up of 14 amino acids. Per germline, CDR1 MDHEN and CDR2 SYDVKM. Trimming removed 3 bases from V and 5 bases from J, with 8 bases in between.

The chain carries TRBV9 and TRBJ2-7, with 8 bases aligning to TRBD2. V trimming: 2 bases; J trimming: 5 bases; junction bases outside the gene matches: 12. The germline V gene encodes CDR1 SGDLS and CDR2 YYNGEE. The CDR3 contains 16 residues. DNA of the CDR3: TGTGCCAGCAGCGTTCGAGGTAGCGGGATAAATGACGAGCAGTACTTC. Protein: CASSVRGSGINDEQYF.

This chain links TRBV28 with TRBJ2-1, with 10 bases lining up with TRBD2. The V segment lost 4 bases and the J segment 0 bases; nucleotides outside the gene matches: 6. This CDR3 region has 17 residues. CDR1 and CDR2 (germline): MDHEN, SYDVKM. The DNA of the CDR3 is TGTGCCAGCAGTTCCTCTAGCGGGAGTCCCTCCTACAATGAGCAGTTCTTC. Translation: CASSSSSGSPSYNEQFF.

The table lists this clone with a few counts. The CDR3 spells CAYTGGNIGGYTF. The CDR3 coding sequence is TGTGCCTATACAGGGGGCAATATCGGTGGCTACACCTTC. This rearrangement joins TRBV30 to TRBJ1-2, with 9 bases fitting TRBD1. This CDR3 comprises 13 residues. V lost 7 bases, J lost 7 bases, and 10 bases stayed unmatched. Per germline, CDR1 GTSNPN and CDR2 SVGIG (reference sequence).

The chain recombines TRBV5-1 with TRBJ1-1, with 7 bases matching TRBD1. CDR1 is SGHRS, CDR2 YFSETQ, per germline. J was trimmed by 4 bases and V by 4 bases; bases with no gene match: 7. The length of the CDR3 is 14 residues. CDR3 in amino acids: CASSRQGVVTEAFF. CDR3 DNA: TGCGCCAGCAGCCGACAGGGCGTCGTCACTGAAGCTTTCTTT.

On this clone: The sample contains more than one DNA sequence encoding this CDR3. V usage is TRBV7-3 and J usage is TRBJ1-1; D may be TRBD1 (5 bases). Germline V gene lookup returns CDR1 SGHTA and CDR2 FQGTGA. The CDR3 totals 13 residues. Between the trimmed V and J ends, which lost 4 bases and 4 bases, there was a span of 10 bases. The CDR3 nucleotides are TGTGCCAGCAGCTCCCAAGGGGTCACTGAAGCTTTCTTT. Translated: CASSSQGVTEAFF.

This chain uses TRBV5-1 with TRBJ1-2, with D tentatively TRBD1 (5 bases). This CDR3 region has 15 residues. Germline CDR1 reads SGHRS; CDR2 reads YFSETQ. V lost 0 bases, J lost 3 bases, and 12 bases lay in between. DNA for the CDR3: TGCGCCAGCAGCTTGGTATGGGGAGGGGACTATGGCTACACCTTC. This gives the protein CASSLVWGGDYGYTF.

The chain couples TRBV6-1 to TRBJ2-3; D unclear. Germline V gene data show CDR1 as MNHNS and CDR2 as SASEGT. The CDR3 covers 12 residues. Trimming cost V 6 bases and J 2 bases, with 6 bases left between them. DNA for the CDR3: TGTGCCAGCAGGGAATACACAGATACGCAGTATTTT. Translation: CASREYTDTQYF.

This clone was observed once. This rearrangement joins TRBV7-8 to TRBJ1-1; D unresolved. The CDR3 totals 16 residues. The ends were cut back, 5 bases at V and 1 base at J, with 17 bases in the middle. The germline V gene encodes CDR1 SGHVS and CDR2 FQNEAQ. The CDR3: CASSEANFGENTEAFF. CDR3 in DNA: TGTGCCAGCAGCGAGGCGAACTTCGGGGAGAACACTGAAGCTTTCTTT.

The J gene is TRBJ2-7, the V gene TRBV5-8, with TRBD1 matching over 9 bases. Germline-derived CDR1 and CDR2 are SGHTS and YDEGEE. The CDR3 is made up of 18 amino acids. V was clipped by 7 bases and J by 6 bases; unmatched bases: 23. CDR3 amino acids: CASHWDSGQGKIMVEQYF. In DNA form, the CDR3 reads TGTGCCAGCCACTGGGACTCGGGACAGGGTAAAATTATGGTCGAGCAGTACTTC.

The chain has TRBV4-3 and TRBJ2-5; 8 positions agree with TRBD2. After removal of 6 bases from V and 5 bases from J, the junction contained 11 bases not matched to a gene. Germline loops: CDR1 LGHNA, CDR2 YSLEER. The length of the CDR3 is 15 residues. DNA of the CDR3: TGCGCCAGCAGTCCGAGGTCGGGAGGGCCGGAGACCCAGTACTTC. It yields the protein CASSPRSGGPETQYF.

This chain connects TRBV28 to TRBJ1-2; D not certain. The CDR3 length is 11 residues. Germline lookup yields CDR1 MDHEN and CDR2 SYDVKM. Deletions cut 1 base from V and 7 bases from J, with 4 bases between. In DNA form, the CDR3 reads TGTGCCAGCAGTTTATCGAGTGGCTACACCTTC. Protein sequence: CASSLSSGYTF.

This clone occurred once. This chain connects TRBV5-6 to TRBJ2-1, with TRBD2 identical over 14 bases. Per germline, CDR1 SGHDT and CDR2 YYEEEE. J lost 7 bases, V lost 4 bases, and 10 bases had no gene match. The CDR3 totals 17 residues. CDR3 amino acids: CASSTRKGLAGANEQFF. In nucleotides, the CDR3 is TGTGCCAGCAGCACCCGAAAGGGACTAGCGGGAGCTAATGAGCAGTTCTTC.